This TCR beta chain appears in the sequencing data of a study of blood T cells in healthy people across ages (dated by TCRdb to about 2015). As for the study more broadly: In model experiments, template switching captured roughly one uniquely barcoded TCR beta cDNA molecule for every two T cells. Age-related changes in TCR beta repertoire diversity were measured in the study by deep sequencing normalized with unique cDNA molecular identifiers. The donors were divided into four age groups: young (average approximately 16 years), middle-aged (about 39), aged (around 59) and long-lived (82). Donors of different ages were randomly distributed across sequencing lanes to avoid experimental bias. Using the same blood draw, the study looked at two additional independent replicas of 1 million unique cDNA reads for two donors, one aged 18 to 29 and the other aged 80 or older.

V is clipped by 0 bases and J by 7 bases, and the sequence between their germline boundaries is 14 bases long. The CDR3 contains 15 residues, cysteine and phenylalanine counted. The retained sequence is limited to the CDR3, 45 bases, with the frame set at the first base. CDR1 LGHNA and CDR2 YSLEER are derived from the germline V gene. Systemically healthy Caucasian individuals from Russia, 35 to 50 in total and aged roughly 6 to 95 years, were included as donors. Each donor gave 8 to 10 milliliters of peripheral blood, collected into EDTA-treated Vacutainer tubes. PBMCs were isolated by Ficoll-Paque density-gradient centrifugation, with at least 6.5 million obtained per sample. Total RNA, at least 5 micrograms per sample, was extracted from PBMCs with Trizol reagent. The percentages of naive CD45RAhigh/CD27high T cells were determined by flow cytometry on a PBMC aliquot from every donor. This clonotype was seen more than once but under ten times. Its antigen is currently not known. No base quality information exists; no much larger clone differs at one position.

Overall study results and their limits: Observed TCR beta diversity correlated strongly with the percentage of naive T cells measured by flow cytometry. Because profiling used bulk unsorted PBMCs, naive and antigen-experienced compartments could not be compared conclusively. The CMV infection status of donors was not known, potentially confounding age-related changes in expanded clonotypes. Observed TCR beta diversity per million T cells fell roughly linearly with age, and a significant reduction was already apparent by age about 38. Estimates of total diversity from one million sequenced T cells were regarded as lower bounds and underestimates. Compared with the aged group, more naive CD4+ T cells, fewer expanded clones and increased TCR diversity were shown by the long-lived group, suggesting age selection.

The method was 5' RACE. TCRdb lists the instrument as Illumina HiSeq 2500. A second roughly 7 to 11 cycle PCR used a sample-barcoded 5' primer and a J-beta primer mix. A template-switch 5' adaptor carrying 12 random nucleotides introduced a unique molecular identifier onto each TCR beta cDNA molecule. Each sample yielded at least 2.5 million CDR3-containing paired-end reads. The Mint cDNA synthesis kit, primed by a TRBC-specific oligonucleotide, was used to synthesize first-strand cDNA from all RNA. Following uracil-DNA glycosylase treatment, all cDNA underwent a first 18-cycle PCR with the universal primers M1SS and BC2_uni_R. The paper's processing steps were these. Normalization of each sample was performed by random selection of 1 million high-quality reads, each carrying a distinct molecular identifier. Reads with shared molecular identifiers were discarded instead of being binned into consensus sequences. CDR3 identification, clonotype clustering and error correction used MiTCR with a Q25 quality threshold and the strictest error-elimination algorithm. A nonparametric unseen species model with Euler transformation was used to estimate lower-bound total TCR beta diversity. In-frame beta chains were kept once TCRdb had trimmed the public reads at Q25 with fastp and called clones with MiXCR. Rows matching on CDR3 protein sequence are summarized as one entry with the most common DNA and genes. Clone size and V and J calls follow TCRdb, not the original study. The sample table contains about 1.1 million distinct CDR3 sequences; only one count was recorded for 30% to 40% of them. Around 13% of the sample is in the top ten clones.

The rearrangement combines TRBV4-3 with TRBJ2-3; 5 matching bases give a weak D call of TRBD2. The clonotype originates from a man younger than 30 in good health. Input material: blood. The nucleotide sequence is given as TGCGCCAGCAGCCAAGATCGCGGGCCACAGCATACGCAGTATTTT. The resulting protein is CASSQDRGPQHTQYF.